This section outlines one TCR beta chain sequence together with its context. Its cognate antigen is unknown. V dropped 6 bases and J dropped 9 bases, with 15 bases sitting between them. This CDR3 contains 14 residues. Germline lookup yields CDR1 MNHEY and CDR2 SMNVEV (reference sequence). This record belongs to a study of cytomegalovirus exposure and HLA in healthy donors. At the level of the study: Genetic ancestry analysis placed over 75% of the 398 donors that were genotyped in the Caucasian-associated cluster.

The PCR employed 60 Vbeta primers together with 13 Jbeta primers. Original processing notes: The count from a later analysis was tens of millions of unique TCR beta chains, roughly 11 million of them shared. Profiled with immunoSEQ multiplex PCR; TCRdb holds only in-frame clones, not every one. V, J and clone size are taken as reported in that table, and D and trimming were inferred from the DNA itself. The profile shows approximately 140,000 clones, 81% of them singletons. Study outcomes and limitations: TCR beta V segments were, for the most part, productive about 87% or about 30% of the time in an earlier analysis.

The J gene is TRBJ1-6, the V gene TRBV27; weak D call: TRBD1 (5 bases). This TCR came from a young man in good health and CMV-seronegative. Sequencing used PBMCs. In DNA form, the CDR3 reads TGTGCCAGCAGAAAGCAGGGTGTGGGTTCACCCCTCCACTTT. Residues: CASRKQGVGSPLHF.